This TCR beta chain was sequenced during a study of read filtering for tumor transcriptome and immune sequencing. Study details: The cohort had about 16 men and approximately 14 women aged roughly 47 to 80, mean about 66 years. Transcriptome libraries were built from DNase-treated RNA. TCR-mapped reads were about 4 to 11 million with IR-seq versus 85 to 1273 with RNA-seq. Findings of the study overall: Sorted CD138-negative bone marrow cells were not purified T cells.

This library used approximately 0.4 ug RNA and molecular barcoded adaptors spanning alpha/delta and beta/gamma chains. One entry per CDR3 protein, called by TCRdb with MiXCR from the reads. The sample yields more than 100,000 distinct CDR3 sequences, 13% seen once. This clonotype was observed at least ten times. Its antigen is unknown. The ends were cut back, 5 bases at V and 3 bases at J, with 18 bases in the middle. CDR3 size: 16 residues. Germline CDR1 reads MNHEY; CDR2 reads SMNVEV (reference sequence). The chain links TRBV27 to TRBJ2-3, with D uncertain. The sequenced sample was a population of CD138-negative cells sorted from bone marrow. The sequence was collected from a donor at least 40 years old with multiple myeloma. Here the CDR3 reads CASSRTTGLPTDTQYF. DNA for the CDR3: TGTGCCAGCAGTCGAACGACCGGTTTACCGACAGATACGCAGTATTTT.